Sequencing of this T cell receptor beta chain was carried out in a study of monozygotic twins with inflammatory bowel disease. TCRdb reprocessed the 5' RACE reads and keeps a single row for each CDR3 protein, giving no DNA. The sample data list around 410,000 distinct CDR3 sequences. Blood (2.5 ml) was collected from every donor individually. This CDR3 region has 17 residues. From germline, CDR1 is SGHDT and CDR2 YYEEEE. This clonotype originated in a human donor with ulcerative colitis or Crohn's disease, or a healthy co-twin of an affected twin (not recorded which). J is TRBJ2-3 and V is TRBV5-6; the D gene TCRdb calls, TRBD2, cannot be checked with no DNA. Sequenced input: blood. CDR3 region: CASSQGLAVPSTDTQYF.